Listed here are 18 T cell receptor beta chains from one sample, sequenced in a study of CD8+ T cells in alopecia areata. cDNA prepared by RNA extraction and subsequent reverse transcription served as the template for sequencing. TCRdb's table, derived via immunoSEQ multiplex PCR, lists solely in-frame clones and lacks some. The top ten hold around 16% of the sample, which has about 150,000 clones, about 90% seen once. Here the sequenced sample was CD8+ T cells sorted from blood, taken at week 0. The receptors shown here come from a human donor with alopecia areata.

V usage is TRBV7-6 and J usage is TRBJ2-7, with 10 bases that match TRBD1. The CDR3 runs 14 residues. Germline V gene lookup returns CDR1 SGHVS and CDR2 FNYEAQ. J lost 2 bases, V lost 5 bases, and 3 bases had no gene match. The CDR3 DNA sequence: TGTGCCAGCAGCGCCGGGACAGGGGCCTACGAGCAGTACTTC. Protein product: CASSAGTGAYEQYF. The entire variable domain, with the rest obtained from reference TRBV7-6 and TRBJ2-7, is as follows: GAGVSQSPRYKVTKRGQDVALRCDPISGHVSLYWYRQALGQGPEFLTYFNYEAQQDKSGLPNDRFSAERPEGSISTLTIQRTEQRDSAMYRCASSAGTGAYEQYFGPGTRLTVT.

This chain connects TRBV6-5 to TRBJ2-2, with a weak D call TRBD2 (6 bases). CDR1 is MNHEY, CDR2 SVGAGI, per germline. CDR3 length: 15 residues. V was clipped by 2 bases and J by 8 bases, with 15 bases between them. CDR3 sequence (DNA): TGTGCCAGCAGTTACCATGGAGGGGCGGCGGGGGAGCTGTTTTTT. Translation gives CASSYHGGAAGELFF.

This CDR3 is CASSFWTSGSYNEQFF. CDR3 nucleotide sequence: TGCGCCAGCAGCTTCTGGACTAGCGGGAGCTACAATGAGCAGTTCTTC. V and J are TRBV5-1 and TRBJ2-1; TRBD2 matches at 13 bases. Germline V gene lookup returns CDR1 SGHRS and CDR2 YFSETQ. With 2 bases clipped from V and 3 bases from J, the junction kept 2 bases outside the gene matches. This CDR3 has 16 amino acids.

The chain is built from TRBV7-2 and TRBJ2-7, with TRBD1 as a possible D gene (6 bases). V dropped 5 bases and J dropped 4 bases, with 18 bases sitting between them. Germline-derived CDR1 and CDR2 are SGHTA and FQGNSA. The CDR3 has 15 amino acids. The chain's CDR3 is CASSHHRDTVYEQYF. The CDR3 DNA sequence: TGTGCCAGCAGCCATCACCGGGACACCGTTTACGAGCAGTACTTC.

V and J are TRBV7-3 and TRBJ2-1; D is unresolved. The CDR3 sequence is 11 residues long. V was cut by 8 bases and J by 7 bases, with 9 bases left in between. From germline, CDR1 is SGHTA and CDR2 FQGTGA. CDR3 protein: CASGEGNEQFF. The CDR3 nucleotides read TGTGCCAGCGGGGAAGGAAATGAGCAGTTCTTC. Based on the CDR3 plus reference TRBV7-3 and TRBJ2-1, the full variable domain is GAGVSQTPSNKVTEKGKYVELRCDPISGHTALYWYRQSLGQGPEFLIYFQGTGAADDSGLPNDRFFAVRPEGSVSTLKIQRTERGDSAVYLCASGEGNEQFFGPGTRLTVL.

V is TRBV9 and J is TRBJ1-5, with 8 bases lining up with TRBD1. This CDR3 is built from 16 residues. Germline loops: CDR1 SGDLS, CDR2 YYNGEE. V lost 0 bases and J lost 5; bases outside the gene matches: 7. The CDR3 bases are TGTGCCAGCAGCGTAGGTCCAGGGGGCGCGGATCAGCCCCAGCATTTT. Amino acid sequence: CASSVGPGGADQPQHF.

In this sample, this clone turned up once. The chain couples TRBV5-6 to TRBJ2-1; D not resolved. This CDR3 contains 14 residues. Germline V gene data show CDR1 as SGHDT and CDR2 as YYEEEE. The ends were cut back, 2 bases at V and 0 bases at J, with 6 bases in the middle. The CDR3 nucleotides read TGTGCCAGCAGCTTCCCCGACTCCTACAATGAGCAGTTCTTC. Translating it yields CASSFPDSYNEQFF.

The J gene is TRBJ2-7, the V gene TRBV7-9; 7 bases are shared with TRBD2. This CDR3 has 13 residues. J lost 3 bases, V lost 7 bases, and 6 bases had no gene match. From germline, CDR1 is SEHNR and CDR2 FQNEAQ (reference sequence). Here the CDR3 reads CASTGEGLYEQYF. The CDR3 DNA is TGTGCCAGCACTGGGGAGGGCCTCTACGAGCAGTACTTC. Full variable domain (rest looked up from reference TRBV7-9 and TRBJ2-7): DTGVSQNPRHKITKRGQNVTFRCDPISEHNRLYWYRQTLGQGPEFLTYFQNEAQLEKSRLLSDRFSAERPKGSFSTLEIQRTEQGDSAMYLCASTGEGLYEQYFGPGTRLTVT.

The rearrangement joins TRBV27 to TRBJ2-1, with TRBD2 identical over 10 bases. The CDR3 spans 14 residues. After removal of 6 bases from V and 8 bases from J, the junction contained 7 bases not matched to a gene. CDR1 and CDR2 (germline): MNHEY, SMNVEV (reference sequence). DNA for the CDR3: TGTGCCAGCAGCCCTAGGACTAGCGGTGATGAGCAGTTCTTC. This encodes CASSPRTSGDEQFF.

This clone was detected a few times. The chain employs TRBV23-1 and TRBJ2-3, with D perhaps given as TRBD1 or TRBD2 (6 bases each). TRBV23-1 qualifies as an ORF whose function is uncertain. Trimming left V 2 bases short and J 5 bases short, with 20 bases between. The CDR3 is 17 amino acids. The CDR3 loop is CASSQIAGRWDIDTQYF. The CDR3 coding sequence is TGCGCCAGCAGTCAAATTGCGGGGCGGTGGGACATAGATACGCAGTATTTT.

This clone has a single count. The genes are TRBV5-1 and TRBJ2-7, with D perhaps assigned TRBD1 or TRBD2 (6 bases each). CDR1 and CDR2 (germline): SGHRS, YFSETQ. The CDR3 extends over 15 amino acids. The V end lost 5 bases, the J end lost 7 bases, and 22 bases lay between the germline ends. CDR3 sequence (DNA): TGCGCCAGCAGACAGGAGGGGGGATCTACAAGTGAGCAGTACTTC. Its translation: CASRQEGGSTSEQYF.

The CDR3 protein is CASSLLAGFSYEQYF. The DNA for the CDR3 is TGTGCCAGCAGTTTGCTAGCGGGATTTTCCTACGAGCAGTACTTC. The V call is TRBV27, the J call TRBJ2-7; TRBD2 aligns across 9 bases. V lost 3 bases to trimming and J lost 1 base; unmatched junction nucleotides: 4. Germline CDR1 reads MNHEY; CDR2 reads SMNVEV (reference sequence). The CDR3 consists of 15 residues.

The chain has TRBV5-1 and TRBJ2-7; 9 nucleotides line up with TRBD2. The V gene's germline CDR1 is SGHRS and CDR2 YFSETQ. With V trimmed by 3 bases and J by 3 bases, 7 bases remained unmatched. This CDR3 has 15 residues. The CDR3 DNA is TGCGCCAGCAGCTCGGTAGCGGGAGCGAACTACGAGCAGTACTTC. Its translation: CASSSVAGANYEQYF.

The chain uses TRBV18 and TRBJ2-7, with 7 bases matching TRBD1. This CDR3 has 14 residues. V was pared by 4 bases and J by 1 base, with 4 bases of the junction left unmatched. Germline assignment: CDR1 KGHSH and CDR2 LQKENI. For the CDR3, the DNA is TGTGCCAGCTCACACCGGGACAGATCCTACGAGCAGTACTTC. It is translated as CASSHRDRSYEQYF. Based on the CDR3 plus reference TRBV18 and TRBJ2-7, the full variable domain is NAGVMQNPRHLVRRRGQEARLRCSPMKGHSHVYWYRQLPEEGLKFMVYLQKENIIDESGMPKERFSAEFPKEGPSILRIQQVVRGDSAAYFCASSHRDRSYEQYFGPGTRLTVT.

This sequence joins TRBV9 and TRBJ1-6; D uncertain. Germline V gives CDR1 SGDLS, CDR2 YYNGEE. The germline V and J ends were trimmed by 4 bases and 7 bases, with 9 bases remaining between them. This CDR3 contains 13 residues. The CDR3 bases are TGTGCCAGCAGCCCTGTTGGGAATTCACCCCTCCACTTT. Translating it yields CASSPVGNSPLHF.

The chain uses TRBV29-1 and TRBJ1-1; 10 nucleotides line up with TRBD1. The germline V gene encodes CDR1 SQVTM and CDR2 ANQGSEA. J was trimmed by 5 bases and V by 7 bases; bases with no gene match: 10. CDR3 length: 14 amino acids. For the CDR3, the DNA is TGCAGCGGTACCGGGACAGGGGATAAGACTGAAGCTTTCTTT. It encodes CSGTGTGDKTEAFF.

On this clone itself: A read error may produce the germline difference seen at one junction end. This rearrangement joins TRBV19 to TRBJ1-1; unclear D gene. The CDR3 runs 13 residues. From germline, CDR1 is LNHDA and CDR2 SQIVND (reference sequence). In DNA, the CDR3 is TGTGCCAGTCGAGTGGGGATGAATACTGAAGCTTTCTTT. Protein product: CASRVGMNTEAFF.

The chain combines TRBV27 with TRBJ1-2, with 8 bases aligning to TRBD1. The CDR3 spans 14 residues. Trimming at V came to 5 bases and at J to 4 bases, leaving 6 bases not matched to a gene. The germline V gene encodes CDR1 MNHEY and CDR2 SMNVEV (reference sequence). The CDR3 here is CASSPSTGGYGYTF. The CDR3 nucleotides are TGTGCCAGCAGTCCCTCAACAGGGGGCTATGGCTACACCTTC.